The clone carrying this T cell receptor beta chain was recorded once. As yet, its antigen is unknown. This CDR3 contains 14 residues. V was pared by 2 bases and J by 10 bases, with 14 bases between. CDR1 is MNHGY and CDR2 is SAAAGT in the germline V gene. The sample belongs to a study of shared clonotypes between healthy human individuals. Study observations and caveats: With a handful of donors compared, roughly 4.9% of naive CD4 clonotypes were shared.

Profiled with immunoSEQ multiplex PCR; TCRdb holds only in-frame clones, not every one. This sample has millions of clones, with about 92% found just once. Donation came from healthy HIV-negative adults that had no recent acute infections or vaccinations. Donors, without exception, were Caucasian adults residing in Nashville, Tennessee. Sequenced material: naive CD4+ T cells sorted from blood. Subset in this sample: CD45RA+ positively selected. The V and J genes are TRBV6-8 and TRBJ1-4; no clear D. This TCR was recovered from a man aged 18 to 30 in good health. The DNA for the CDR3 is TGTGCCAGCAGTTACCCCCTGAGCTGGGGAAAACTGTTTTTT. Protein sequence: CASSYPLSWGKLFF.